This is a list of T cell receptor beta chains from one sample in a study of cytomegalovirus exposure and HLA in healthy donors. Generated by immunoSEQ multiplex PCR, the TCRdb table keeps only in-frame clones and is missing some. Among 100,000 to 150,000 clones listed, around 95% were seen once. The sequenced sample consisted of PBMCs. The receptors were gathered from a man aged 18 to 30 in good health and CMV-seronegative. Both conserved end residues are part of each CDR3. Fields, in order: D gene, J gene, V gene, CDR3 DNA, CDR3 protein. D genes are given only for firm matches.

D: .
J: TRBJ1-5
V: TRBV6-1
DNA: TGTGCCAGCAGTACCCAAACCAGTGAAGATCAGCCCCAGCATTTT
CDR3: CASSTQTSEDQPQHF

D: TRBD2
J: TRBJ2-2
V: TRBV19
DNA: TGTGCCAGCGACGGGCTAGCGGGAGGGGGGACCGGGGAGCTGTTTTTT
CDR3: CASDGLAGGGTGELFF

D: .
J: TRBJ2-1
V: TRBV7-2
DNA: TGTGCCAGCAGCCTACTATTCAATGAGCAGTTCTTC
CDR3: CASSLLFNEQFF

D: .
J: TRBJ2-7
V: TRBV5-1
DNA: TGCGCCAGCAGCTTGGCCGGGGAGTCGGATCAGTACTTC
CDR3: CASSLAGESDQYF

D: .
J: TRBJ2-1
V: TRBV5-6
DNA: TGTGCCAGCAGCTTGAGGGAGTATGAGCAGTTCTTC
CDR3: CASSLREYEQFF

D: .
J: TRBJ1-1
V: TRBV15
DNA: TGTGCCACCAGCAGAGATAGGACGGGGACTGAAGCTTTCTTT
CDR3: CATSRDRTGTEAFF

D: .
J: TRBJ1-3
V: TRBV9
DNA: TGTGCCAGCAGCCCACACAGGTCCTCTGGAAACACCATATATTTT
CDR3: CASSPHRSSGNTIYF

D: .
J: TRBJ1-1
V: TRBV5-1
DNA: TGCGCCAGCAGCCCAATATATAGCACTGAAGCTTTCTTT
CDR3: CASSPIYSTEAFF

D: .
J: TRBJ2-3
V: TRBV27
DNA: TGTGCCAGCACCCCCCCGGGCAGGGCCTACACAGATACGCAGTATTTT
CDR3: CASTPPGRAYTDTQYF

D: .
J: TRBJ2-1
V: TRBV5-4
DNA: TGTGCCAGCAGCTGGGGACTTTCCAATGAGCAGTTCTTC
CDR3: CASSWGLSNEQFF

D: .
J: TRBJ2-3
V: TRBV4-3
DNA: TGCGCCAGCAGCCAAGACACTTGGCGGGAAAGCACAGATACGCAGTATTTT
CDR3: CASSQDTWRESTDTQYF

D: .
J: TRBJ1-2
V: TRBV12-5
DNA: TGTGCTAGTGGTTTGGGGATGACTTCTCCTAACTATGGCTACACCTTC
CDR3: CASGLGMTSPNYGYTF

D: .
J: TRBJ1-1
V: TRBV19
DNA: TGTGCCAGTAAGCGGATGAACACTGAAGCTTTCTTT
CDR3: CASKRMNTEAFF